The T cell receptor (beta chain) described here comes from a study of blood T cell repertoires in COVID-19. On the study more broadly: Samples representing acute and convalescent COVID-19 were sourced from the United States, Italy and Spain. From T cells, B-cell-depleted T cells, or PBMCs came the material, which was cDNA or gDNA.

The germline V and J ends were trimmed by 5 bases and 6 bases, with 8 bases remaining between them. Germline CDR1 reads MNHEY; CDR2 reads SVGEGT. The CDR3 runs 11 residues. Recruited during active infection, patients (from Seattle) were subsequently followed longitudinally. Methods used by the authors: Reference gene primers were amplified, and this amplification served to estimate nucleated cell counts. The data were produced by immunoSEQ multiplex PCR, yet TCRdb's version contains in-frame clones alone and is incomplete. Clone size and V and J calls were adopted from that table, with D and trimming inferred from the DNA. Of some 270,000 clones detected, 90% appear once; the ten largest clones hold 2.1%. This clone was seen only once.

This receptor was taken from a woman aged 55-70 years with COVID-19, enrolled during active disease. The sample comprised peripheral blood. The genes are TRBV6-2 or TRBV6-3 and TRBJ2-7, with D possibly TRBD1 on 5 matching bases. The CDR3 DNA reads as TGTGCCAGCAGTGTCACAGGCGAGCAGTACTTC. Translated: CASSVTGEQYF.